This is a list of T cell receptor beta chains from one sample in a study of CD8+CD57+ T cells in acquired aplastic anemia. Each CDR3 protein gets one entry after TCRdb re-called the reads with MiXCR. The table shows 400,000 to 450,000 distinct CDR3 sequences, with about two thirds occurring only once. Sequencing was carried out using sorted CD4+, CD8+, or CD8+CD57+ T cells (not recorded which) from PBMCs. These receptors all come from a human donor in good health, serving as a control. CDR3s include the opening cysteine and the closing phenylalanine or tryptophan.

TRBV11-2	16	CASSRGVQARSYGYTF
TRBV24-1	12	CATSFVNTEAFF
TRBV6-5	15	CASSSDVANTGELFF
TRBV5-1	13	CASSRTEPGEQYF
TRBV2	13	CASSIDGSYRYTF
TRBV5-5	15	CASIHLPGQGYEQYF
TRBV9	14	CASSPGGAKWLHLF
TRBV27	15	CASSLMGIGGETQYF
TRBV6-5	13	CASSYGVRYEQYF
TRBV2	12	CASSVDRDGYTF
TRBV11-3	15	CASSSGGGSKNIQYF
TRBV9	13	CASSSKHGETQYF
TRBV7-2	15	CASTVTGLNAYSQYF
TRBV9	16	CASSVGPGTSIWGYTF
TRBV24-1	12	CATSEGGLGYTF
TRBV7-6	13	CASSLAGEREQYF
TRBV6-5	20	CASSPLGGTTGPSYNSPLHF
TRBV20-1	16	CSARGVAELNTGELFF
TRBV24-1	16	CATSDSGQAIDEEQYF
TRBV11-2	10	CASSFYEQYF
TRBV20-1	13	CSAGSTGAYEQYF
TRBV19	13	CASSKSRGNVLTF
TRBV5-1	17	CASSTGLAGGLSYEQYF
TRBV12-3/TRBV12-4	11	CASSFRSGYTF
TRBV7-2	15	CASSVGVVLEETQYF
TRBV20-1	17	CSAPRTSGGASYNEQFF
TRBV7-2	14	CASSLVFKNTDKQF
TRBV11-2	16	CASSYRRDRASYEQYF
TRBV20-1	11	CSARSSETQYF
TRBV29-1	13	CSVEESGNKDQLF
TRBV6-5	13	CASSWTLTDTQYF
TRBV5-1	15	CASILQGKLGYEQYF
TRBV20-1	14	CSALTGLINYGYTF
TRBV30	14	CAWGLTSRKSEQYF
TRBV4-3	11	CASRLSYGYTF
TRBV20-1	12	CSASRSTGELFF
TRBV18	15	CASSPSGTGLEKLFF
TRBV5-4	14	CASSTGQRDYGYTF
TRBV7-8	15	CASSENGGRDTEAFF
TRBV7-2	14	CASSLEGADYGYTF
TRBV7-2	15	CASSLTDRDRAARHF
TRBV7-8	15	CASNGRESSNQPQHF
TRBV7-2	14	CASSSRGGRNTEYF
TRBV5-6	15	CASSLTTAGNSPLHF
TRBV7-8	13	CASRHAWNNPDFF
TRBV29-1	14	CSVPRGGGKETQYF
TRBV5-1	16	CASRPHWDTHNSPLHF
TRBV11-2	19	CASTSTGISGGVLTGELFF
TRBV7-3	13	CASSRHNTGKTFF
TRBV7-2	15	CASSRRTGLGEKLFF